A selection of T cell receptor beta chains follows, all from one sample in a study of T cells expressing NK-cell markers. TCRdb reprocessed the 5' RACE reads and reports one entry per CDR3 protein, with no DNA. The sample is made up of about 390,000 distinct CDR3 sequences, and the top ten hold 9.5% to 12% of it. Sequenced material: blood T cells: a sorted CD56 or NKG2C T cell subset, CD4+ or CD8+ T cells, or bulk PBMC T cells (not recorded which). Receptor source: a woman aged 45 to 65 in good health. Each CDR3 is given with its conserved first and last residue.

v_call	j_call	cdr3_aa
TRBV12-5	TRBJ2-1	CASGSSGLAAYNEQFF
TRBV5-1	TRBJ1-4	CASSLKDGEIEKLFF
TRBV7-9	TRBJ2-7	CASSPPAGPSVYEQYF
TRBV20-1	TRBJ1-2	CSARVPVLMGGYTF
TRBV28	TRBJ2-7	CASSRLRVDAFSYEQYF
TRBV3-1	TRBJ1-5	CASSPTTTRQPQHF
TRBV5-1	TRBJ2-1	CASSLGGTSGSLNEQFF
TRBV7-6	TRBJ2-1	CASSQPVSGNNEQFF
TRBV6-2/TRBV6-3	TRBJ2-5	CASRREVVGETQYF
TRBV5-5	TRBJ1-2	CASSERGGYGYTF
TRBV20-1	TRBJ2-1	CSAEGLDVGEQFF
TRBV5-1	TRBJ2-3	CASGEKSDTQYF
TRBV5-1	TRBJ1-2	CASSLEPGRDGYTF
TRBV19	TRBJ1-5	CASSMRQGYQPQHF
TRBV28	TRBJ2-1	CASSVPGGNEQFF
TRBV5-1	TRBJ2-5	CASSRTSVSETQYF
TRBV9	TRBJ2-5	CASSVGQYPTGETQYF
TRBV7-2	TRBJ1-2	CASSLSSRGEGYTF
TRBV12-3/TRBV12-4	TRBJ2-6	CASSLDRGHLSGANVLTF
TRBV12-3/TRBV12-4	TRBJ2-2	CASSYATGRLGGELFF
TRBV11-2	TRBJ2-2	CASSSSSGSFSTGELFF
TRBV11-2	TRBJ1-5	CASSLGQTGINAQHF
TRBV7-2	TRBJ2-3	CASSTGGSSGLILTDTQYF
TRBV7-8	TRBJ1-2	CASSLEAGKAWYGYTF
TRBV5-1	TRBJ1-6	CASKDPGGGGSPLHF
TRBV24-1	TRBJ2-1	CATSDPPSSGEQFF
TRBV20-1	TRBJ2-3	CSARRDAGTDTQYF
TRBV12-3/TRBV12-4	TRBJ1-2	CASSFARDAYTF
TRBV28	TRBJ1-5	CASSSRDRGRNQPQHF
TRBV14	TRBJ2-3	CASSPGVAQYF